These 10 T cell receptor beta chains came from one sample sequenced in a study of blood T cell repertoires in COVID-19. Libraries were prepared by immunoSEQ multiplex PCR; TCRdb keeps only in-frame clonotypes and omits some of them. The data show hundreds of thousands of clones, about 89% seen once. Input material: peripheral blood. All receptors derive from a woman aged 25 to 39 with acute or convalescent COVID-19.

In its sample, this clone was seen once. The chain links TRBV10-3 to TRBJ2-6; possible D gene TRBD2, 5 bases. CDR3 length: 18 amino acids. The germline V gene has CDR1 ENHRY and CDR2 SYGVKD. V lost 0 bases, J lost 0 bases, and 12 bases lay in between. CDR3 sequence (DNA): TGTGCCATCAGTGAGTCAATGGAGGTAGGCTCTGGGGCCAACGTCCTGACTTTC. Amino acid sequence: CAISESMEVGSGANVLTF.

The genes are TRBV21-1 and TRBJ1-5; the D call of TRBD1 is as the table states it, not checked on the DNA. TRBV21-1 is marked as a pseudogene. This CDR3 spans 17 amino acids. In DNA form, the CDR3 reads TGTGCCAGCAGCAAAGGAAGAGGTACAGGGGACGATCAGCCCCAGCATTTT. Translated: CASSKGRGTGDDQPQHF.

The CDR3 nucleotides are TGTGCCAGCAGCTACTCCGGGACTCAAGAGACCCAGTACTTC. Protein: CASSYSGTQETQYF. The V gene is TRBV2, the J gene TRBJ2-5, with a possible D match to TRBD2 (6 bases). V was cut by 6 bases and J by 2 bases, with 13 bases left in between. The germline CDR1 and CDR2 sequences are SNHLY and FYNNEI. The CDR3 has 14 residues.

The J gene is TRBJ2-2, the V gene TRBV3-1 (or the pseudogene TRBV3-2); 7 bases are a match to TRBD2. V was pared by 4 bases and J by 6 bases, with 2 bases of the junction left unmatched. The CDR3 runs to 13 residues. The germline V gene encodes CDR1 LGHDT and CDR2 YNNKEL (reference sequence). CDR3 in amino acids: CASSRAGPGELFF. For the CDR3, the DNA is TGTGCCAGCAGCCGAGCGGGGCCCGGGGAGCTGTTTTTT.

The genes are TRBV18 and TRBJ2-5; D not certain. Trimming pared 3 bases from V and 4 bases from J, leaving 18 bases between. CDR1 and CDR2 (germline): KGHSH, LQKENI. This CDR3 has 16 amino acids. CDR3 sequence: CASSPITKSLVETQYF. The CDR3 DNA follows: TGTGCCAGCTCACCCATAACTAAATCCTTAGTAGAGACCCAGTACTTC.

The CDR3 nucleotides are TGTGCCATCAGTGAAGGCAGGGGTCCCTACGAGCAGTACTTC. Translated: CAISEGRGPYEQYF. This sequence joins TRBV10-3 and TRBJ2-7, with D tentatively TRBD1 (6 bases). V was trimmed by 3 bases and J by 2 bases, leaving 11 bases between them. This CDR3 has 14 amino acids. Germline V gives CDR1 ENHRY, CDR2 SYGVKD.

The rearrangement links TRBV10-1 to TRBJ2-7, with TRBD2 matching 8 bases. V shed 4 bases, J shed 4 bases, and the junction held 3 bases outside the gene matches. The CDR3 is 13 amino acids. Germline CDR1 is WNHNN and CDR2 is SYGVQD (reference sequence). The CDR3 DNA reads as TGCGCCAGCAGTGGGAAGCGGGAGTACGAGCAGTACTTC. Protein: CASSGKREYEQYF.

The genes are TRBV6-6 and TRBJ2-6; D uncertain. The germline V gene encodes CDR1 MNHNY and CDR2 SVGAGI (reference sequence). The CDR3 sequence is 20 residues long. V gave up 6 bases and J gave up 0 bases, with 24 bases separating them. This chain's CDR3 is CASSLLEAAPATSGANVLTF. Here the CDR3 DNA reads TGTGCCAGCAGCCTTTTAGAGGCAGCCCCAGCCACCTCTGGGGCCAACGTCCTGACTTTC.

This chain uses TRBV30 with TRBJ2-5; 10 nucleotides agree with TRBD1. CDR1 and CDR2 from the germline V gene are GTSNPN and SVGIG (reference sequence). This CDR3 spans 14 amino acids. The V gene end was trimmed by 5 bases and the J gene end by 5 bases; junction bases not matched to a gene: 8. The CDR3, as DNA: TGTGCCTGGGTACCGGGACAGGGGCGGGAGACCCAGTACTTC. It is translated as CAWVPGQGRETQYF. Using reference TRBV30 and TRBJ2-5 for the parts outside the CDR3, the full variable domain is SQTIHQWPATLVQPVGSPLSLECTVEGTSNPNLYWYRQAAGRGLQLLFYSVGIGQISSEVPQNLSASRPQDRQFILSSKKLLLSDSGFYLCAWVPGQGRETQYFGPGTRLLVL.

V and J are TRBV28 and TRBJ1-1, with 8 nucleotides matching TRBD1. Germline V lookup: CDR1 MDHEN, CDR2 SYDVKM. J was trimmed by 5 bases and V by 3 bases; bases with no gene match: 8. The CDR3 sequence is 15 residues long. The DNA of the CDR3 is TGTGCCAGCAGTTTGCCTGGACAGGGTCTTACTGAAGCTTTCTTT. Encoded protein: CASSLPGQGLTEAFF.